Below are 10 T cell receptor beta chains sequenced from a single sample in a study of T cells expressing NK-cell markers. TCRdb reworked the 5' RACE reads into one entry per CDR3 protein, no DNA. This table lists 450,000 to 600,000 distinct CDR3 sequences. Sequencing was done on a sample of blood T cells: a sorted CD56 or NKG2C T cell subset, CD4+ or CD8+ T cells, or bulk PBMC T cells (not recorded which). The receptors originated from a young man in good health.

The chain has TRBV12-3 or TRBV12-4 and TRBJ1-5. This CDR3 has 14 amino acids. The CDR3 reads CASSLAGHLQPQHF.

The CDR3 loop is CSAGGGHRGSYNEQFF. V gene TRBV20-1 combines with J gene TRBJ2-1; the D gene TCRdb calls, TRBD1, cannot be checked with no DNA. The CDR3 sequence is 16 residues long. Germline values: CDR1 DFQATT, CDR2 SNEGSKA (reference sequence).

J is TRBJ2-3 and V is TRBV6-1; TCRdb selects TRBD2, and the lack of DNA leaves this call unchecked. The CDR3 loop spans 19 amino acids. From germline, CDR1 is MNHNS and CDR2 SASEGT. CDR3 region: CASSVRGGRGEASTDTQYF.

The rearrangement links TRBV28 to TRBJ2-2. CDR1 and CDR2 (germline): MDHEN, SYDVKM. This CDR3 is 13 amino acids long. CDR3 loop: CASKTDFTGELFF. The full variable domain, with the rest looked up from reference TRBV28 and TRBJ2-2, is DVKVTQSSRYLVKRTGEKVFLECVQDMDHENMFWYRQDPGLGLRLIYFSYDVKMKEKGDIPEGYSVSREKKERFSLILESASTNQTSMYLCASKTDFTGELFFGEGSRLTVL.

Here the CDR3 reads CASGLGDLGGRWETQYF. V is TRBV12-5 and J is TRBJ2-5; TCRdb proposes TRBD2, but this gene call is untestable without DNA. The germline CDR1 and CDR2 sequences are LGHNT and FRNRAP. This CDR3 comprises 17 residues.

This chain joins TRBV5-1 and TRBJ2-5; absent DNA, TCRdb's TRBD1 call cannot be checked. The CDR3 extends over 16 amino acids. CDR1 and CDR2 (germline): SGHRS, YFSETQ. The CDR3 here is CASSSVLTGIWETQYF.

The chain employs TRBV20-1 and TRBJ2-5; TCRdb's D gene call, TRBD1, goes unchecked for lack of DNA. The CDR3 totals 13 residues. Per germline, CDR1 DFQATT and CDR2 SNEGSKA (reference sequence). CDR3 region: CSARRQPTKTQYF.

The gene calls are TRBV5-5 and TRBJ1-1; TCRdb returns TRBD1, unconfirmable since there is no DNA. The CDR3 is 14 amino acids. Germline CDR1 reads SGHKS; CDR2 reads YYEKEE (reference sequence). The CDR3 protein is CASRPGQENTEAFF. The variable domain in full, completed from reference TRBV5-5 and TRBJ1-1, reads DAGVTQSPTHLIKTRGQQVTLRCSPISGHKSVSWYQQVLGQGPQFIFQYYEKEERGRGNFPDRFSARQFPNYSSELNVNALLLGDSALYLCASRPGQENTEAFFGQGTRLTVV.

The V and J genes are TRBV27 and TRBJ2-1; the D call from TCRdb, TRBD2, cannot be confirmed without DNA. CDR1 and CDR2 from the germline V gene are MNHEY and SMNVEV (reference sequence). The length of the CDR3 is 17 residues. The CDR3 sequence is CASSSGLAGDLSREQFF.

CDR3 amino acids: CASSFHRGNSNQPQHF. The J gene is TRBJ1-5, the V gene TRBV28. The CDR3 length is 16 residues. Germline V gives CDR1 MDHEN, CDR2 SYDVKM.